This paragraph reports one T cell receptor beta chain. The sample originates from a study of T cells after yellow fever vaccination. CDR3 size: 17 residues. With 4 bases removed from V and 2 bases from J, the gap between germline ends came to 18 bases. The germline gives CDR1 LGHNA, CDR2 YNFKEQ. Production of TCR cDNA was by 5'RACE template switching, which also added a universal primer site and UMIs. MiXCR, applied by TCRdb to the 5' RACE reads, yields one record per CDR3 protein. Found here are tens of thousands of distinct CDR3 sequences, 8% to 11% of them singletons; the top ten hold less than 15%. Study-level results: Booster sampling recovered most clones from primary vaccination (under 98% CD4, around 90% CD8). A minor fraction of clonotypes spanned both CD4 and CD8 compartments.

The sample consisted of PBMCs, either bulk or a sorted T-cell subset (CD4+, CD8+, memory, or dextramer-sorted; not recorded which), taken less than 18 days after the first yellow fever vaccination. This TCR came from a man in his late teens or twenties who received the YFV17D yellow fever vaccine. The chain couples TRBV4-2 to TRBJ1-3; tentative D call: TRBD1 (6 bases). The CDR3 region is CASSLTLTGMAGNTIYF. The CDR3 nucleotides read TGTGCCAGCAGCCTCACTCTTACAGGGATGGCTGGAAACACCATATATTTT.